The TCR beta chain under discussion was sequenced for a study of cytotoxic CD8 clonotypes in ibrutinib-treated CLL. Looking at the study overall: The average sample held roughly 250,000 productive templates and 87,000 or so productive rearrangements.

V was pared by 1 base and J by 7 bases, with 14 bases between. The germline gives CDR1 GTSNPN, CDR2 SVGIG (reference sequence). The CDR3 totals 13 residues. The assay was immunoSEQ multiplex PCR, and TCRdb's table has in-frame clones only and misses some. The sample has around 310,000 clones, roughly 85% seen once. The V gene is TRBV30, the J gene TRBJ2-7, with D possibly being TRBD1 (7 bases). This clonotype originated in a human donor with chronic lymphocytic leukemia. Sequencing was performed on PBMCs, taken before ibrutinib treatment. Written as DNA, the CDR3 is TGTGCCTGGAGTGACCGACAGGGAGGAGAGCAGTACTTC. Amino acids: CAWSDRQGGEQYF.